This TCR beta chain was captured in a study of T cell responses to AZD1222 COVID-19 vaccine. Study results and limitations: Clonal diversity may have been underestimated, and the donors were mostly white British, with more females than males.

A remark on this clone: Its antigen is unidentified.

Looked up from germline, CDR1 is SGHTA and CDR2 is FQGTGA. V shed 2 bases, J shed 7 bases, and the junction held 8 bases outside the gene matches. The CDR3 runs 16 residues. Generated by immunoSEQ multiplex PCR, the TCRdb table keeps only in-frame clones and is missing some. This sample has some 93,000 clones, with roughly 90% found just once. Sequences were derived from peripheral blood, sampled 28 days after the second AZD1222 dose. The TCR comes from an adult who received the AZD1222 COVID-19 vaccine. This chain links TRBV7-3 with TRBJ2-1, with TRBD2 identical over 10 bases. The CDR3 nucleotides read TGTGCCAGCAGCTTAGGTGTGGGACTAGCGAAAAATGAGCAGTTCTTC. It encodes CASSLGVGLAKNEQFF.